Listed here is a single T cell receptor beta chain. Its antigen is not known. The PCR employed 60 Vbeta primers together with 13 Jbeta primers. Here immunoSEQ multiplex PCR was the method, and the copy in TCRdb shows in-frame clones only, minus some. Of a few hundred thousand clones listed, approximately 79% were seen once; the top ten hold around 1.7%. The source of the sample is a study of cytomegalovirus exposure and HLA in healthy donors. General study results and limits: Later analysis showed most CMV-associated TCR beta chains appearing HLA-restricted. Specific recognition of CMV antigens was confirmed in vitro for a few chains (all CMV-associated). Follow-up analysis later connected one missense variant in DCLRE1C with trimming of TCR beta V- and J-genes. For presence/absence analyses, sequencing depth was assumed to be roughly uniform across donors.

The CDR3 is made up of 14 amino acids. The ends were cut back, 0 bases at V and 9 bases at J, with 12 bases in the middle. CDR1 is MNHNY and CDR2 is SVGAGI in the germline V gene (reference sequence). The chain links TRBV6-6 to TRBJ2-1; D perhaps matches TRBD1 (6 bases). Sequencing was carried out using PBMCs. The clonotype comes from a man younger than 35 in good health and CMV-seronegative. For the CDR3, the DNA is TGTGCCAGCAGTTACTCCCCAGGGGTGGGTGAGCAGTTCTTC. Its translation is CASSYSPGVGEQFF.